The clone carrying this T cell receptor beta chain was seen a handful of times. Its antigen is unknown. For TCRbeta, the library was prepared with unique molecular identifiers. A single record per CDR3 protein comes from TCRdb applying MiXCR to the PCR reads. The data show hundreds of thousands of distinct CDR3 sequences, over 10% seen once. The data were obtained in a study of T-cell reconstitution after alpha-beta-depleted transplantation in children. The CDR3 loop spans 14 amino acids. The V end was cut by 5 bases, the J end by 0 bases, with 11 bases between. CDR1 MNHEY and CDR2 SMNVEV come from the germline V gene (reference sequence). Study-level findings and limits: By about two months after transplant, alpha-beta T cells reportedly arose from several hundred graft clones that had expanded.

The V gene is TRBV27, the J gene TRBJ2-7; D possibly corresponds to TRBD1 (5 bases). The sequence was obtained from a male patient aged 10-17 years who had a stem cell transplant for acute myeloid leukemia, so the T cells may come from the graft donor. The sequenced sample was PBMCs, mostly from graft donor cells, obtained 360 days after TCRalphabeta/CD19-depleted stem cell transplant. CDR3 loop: CASSLRAHSYEQYF. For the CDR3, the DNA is TGTGCCAGCAGTCTCAGGGCGCACTCCTACGAGCAGTACTTC.